The source of this T cell receptor beta chain is a study of Ad26.COV2.S vaccination and SARS-CoV-2 variants. Study overall: It was the COV1001 Ad26.COV2.S trial arm that included the donor. Findings of the study overall: Total T cell responses were possibly underestimated by TCR breadth and depth analyses.

To note about this clone: Its antigen is not known.

The length of the CDR3 is 17 residues. Germline V gene data show CDR1 as SGHAT and CDR2 as FQNNGV. V gave up 1 base and J gave up 3 bases, with 19 bases separating them. Produced via immunoSEQ multiplex PCR; TCRdb's table is partial and in-frame only. In the table there are about 460,000 clones, 80% to 90% of which are singletons. Treatment defined: around 19 received Ad26.COV2.S at low or high dose, single or two shots; a few received placebo; per-sample allocation not given. Each sample was drawn 63 days after the first injection (of vaccine or placebo). Donation was by an adult aged 18-55 years who was in Boston. The vaccine delivered Wuhan-strain SARS-CoV-2 spike through an Ad26 vector.

The chain recombines TRBV11-2 with TRBJ2-7; a possible D gene is TRBD2 (7 bases). Sequencing used peripheral blood, obtained in a trial of Ad26.COV2.S vaccine versus placebo. The sequence was collected from a person between 18 and 59 years old who received the Ad26.COV2.S COVID-19 vaccine or a placebo. CDR3 DNA: TGTGCCAGCAGCTTAGCGCGGGGGCTTGGGAATTTCTACGAGCAGTACTTC. Translating gives CASSLARGLGNFYEQYF.